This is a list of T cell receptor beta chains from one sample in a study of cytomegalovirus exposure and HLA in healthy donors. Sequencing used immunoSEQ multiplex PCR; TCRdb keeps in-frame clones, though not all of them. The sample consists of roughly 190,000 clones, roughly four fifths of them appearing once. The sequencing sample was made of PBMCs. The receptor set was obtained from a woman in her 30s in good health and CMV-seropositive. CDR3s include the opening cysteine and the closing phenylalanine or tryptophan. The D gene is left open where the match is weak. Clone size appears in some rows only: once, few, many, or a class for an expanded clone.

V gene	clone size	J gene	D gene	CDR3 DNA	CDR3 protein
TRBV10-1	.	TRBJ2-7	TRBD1	TGCGCCAGCAGTGAGTCTACAGGGGGCTTATACGAGCAGTACTTC	CASSESTGGLYEQYF
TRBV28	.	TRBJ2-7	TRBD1	TGTGCCAGCACGACCGGGACAGGGGTATACGAGCAGTACTTC	CASTTGTGVYEQYF
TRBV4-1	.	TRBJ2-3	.	TGCGCCAGCAGCCAAGATAATAGGGGCACAGAGAGCCCAGATACGCAGTATTTT	CASSQDNRGTESPDTQYF
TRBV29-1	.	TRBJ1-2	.	TGCAGCGCTGATACAGGGACTGGCTACACCTTC	CSADTGTGYTF
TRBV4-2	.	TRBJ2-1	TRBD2	TGTGCCAGCAGCCAAGGCGGCCTAGCGGGAAATTCCTACAATGAGCAGTTCTTC	CASSQGGLAGNSYNEQFF
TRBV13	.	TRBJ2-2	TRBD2	TGTGCCAGCAGCTTCAATAAGCGGGAGGGCCTATCCGGGGAGCTGTTTTTT	CASSFNKREGLSGELFF
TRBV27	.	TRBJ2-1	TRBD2	TGTGCCAGCAGTTTATACCGCGGGAGTGGAGATGAGCAGTTCTTC	CASSLYRGSGDEQFF
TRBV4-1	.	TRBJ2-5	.	TGCGCCAGCAGCCTCCGTTTAGCCGAGACCCAGTACTTC	CASSLRLAETQYF
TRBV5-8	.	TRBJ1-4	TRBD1	TGTGCCAGCAGTCGACAGGGGATAACTAATGAAAAACTGTTTTTT	CASSRQGITNEKLFF
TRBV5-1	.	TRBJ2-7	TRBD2	TGCGCCAGCAGCTCCGGACTAGCGGGTTCCTATGCCGAGCAGTACTTC	CASSSGLAGSYAEQYF
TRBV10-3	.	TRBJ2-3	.	TGTGCCATCAGGGGAGGAGATACGCAGTATTTT	CAIRGGDTQYF
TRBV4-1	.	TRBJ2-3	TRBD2	TGCGCCAGCAGCCAAGATGGGGCTAGCGGGGCGGCAGATACGCAGTATTTT	CASSQDGASGAADTQYF
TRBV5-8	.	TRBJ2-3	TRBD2	TGTGCCAGCAGCTTGCGGCGGGAGGGCGCAGATACGCAGTATTTT	CASSLRREGADTQYF
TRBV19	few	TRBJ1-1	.	TGTGCCAGTAGTATAAGGGAAAGGGGGAGATATGAAGCTTTCTTT	CASSIRERGRYEAFF
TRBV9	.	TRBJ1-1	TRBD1	TGTGCCAGCAGCAAGGGACAGAGCTACACTGAAGCTTTCTTT	CASSKGQSYTEAFF
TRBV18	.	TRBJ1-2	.	TGTGCCAGCTCAGACCAGGGGAGGGCTGGCGTTGGCTATGGCTACACCTTC	CASSDQGRAGVGYGYTF
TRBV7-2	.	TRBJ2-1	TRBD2	TGTGCCAGCAGTCCCTCTAGCGGGAGGTCCTACAATGAGCAGTTCTTC	CASSPSSGRSYNEQFF
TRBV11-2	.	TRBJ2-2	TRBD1	TGTGCCAGCAGCCGTCAGACAGGGGTTGCCGGGGAGCTGTTTTTT	CASSRQTGVAGELFF
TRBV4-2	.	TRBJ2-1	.	TGTGCCAGCAGCCAAGTTAGCAATGAGCAGTTCTTC	CASSQVSNEQFF
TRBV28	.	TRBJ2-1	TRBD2	TGTGCCAGCAGTTTACAGCTAGCGGGATATTCCTACAATGAGCAGTTCTTC	CASSLQLAGYSYNEQFF
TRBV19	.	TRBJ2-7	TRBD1	TGTGCCAGTAGTGCGGGACAGGGAGGCTACGAGCAGTACTTC	CASSAGQGGYEQYF
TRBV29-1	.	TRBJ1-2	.	TGCAGCGTTGAGGACACGCGGAATGGCTACACCTTC	CSVEDTRNGYTF
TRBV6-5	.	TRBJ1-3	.	TGTGCCAGCAGTTACAGGGGAAGGTACTCTGGAAACACCATATATTTT	CASSYRGRYSGNTIYF
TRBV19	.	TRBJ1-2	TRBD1	TGTGCCAGTAGTAGGAGAGACAGGGGAATTTATGGCTACACCTTC	CASSRRDRGIYGYTF
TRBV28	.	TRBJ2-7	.	TGTGCCAGCAGCTTTACAGGTTCCTCCTACGAGCAGTACTTC	CASSFTGSSYEQYF
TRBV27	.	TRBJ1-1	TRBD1	TGTGCCAGCAGTTTATCAAGCCAGGGGGCGGGCACTGAAGCTTTCTTT	CASSLSSQGAGTEAFF
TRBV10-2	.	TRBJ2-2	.	TGCGCCAGCAGTGAGTTAACGGGAGCCACCGGGGAGCTGTTTTTT	CASSELTGATGELFF
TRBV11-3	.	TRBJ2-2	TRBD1	TGTGCCAGCAGCCTGTCGGGACAGGGCACCGGGGAGCTGTTTTTT	CASSLSGQGTGELFF
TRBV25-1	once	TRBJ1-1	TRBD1	TGTGCCAGCAGTGGGCGGGACAGGTTTAACTCTGAAGCTTTCTTT	CASSGRDRFNSEAFF
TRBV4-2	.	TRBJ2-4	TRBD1	TGTGCCAGCAGCCAGGACAGGACAGGTGTAGCCAAAAACATTCAGTACTTC	CASSQDRTGVAKNIQYF
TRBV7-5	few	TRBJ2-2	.	TGTGTCAGAAGTATAGAGGGCCCGTTCAGCCATACGAACACCGGGGAGCTGTTTTTT	CVRSIEGPFSHTNTGELFF
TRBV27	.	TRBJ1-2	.	TGTGCCAGCAGTCCTCGGGGCAGGGAGGCGGCTAACTATGGCTACACCTTC	CASSPRGREAANYGYTF
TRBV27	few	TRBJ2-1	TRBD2	TGTGCCAGCAGTCCCTCGAACGGGGGGAACAATGAGCAGTTCTTC	CASSPSNGGNNEQFF
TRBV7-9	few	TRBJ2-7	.	TGTGCCAGCAGCTTAGCCGGGGGGGGACAGGGCTACGAGCAGTACTTC	CASSLAGGGQGYEQYF
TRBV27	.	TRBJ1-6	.	TGTGCCAGCAGTTTCGGTAGCTCCTATAATTCACCCCTCCACTTT	CASSFGSSYNSPLHF
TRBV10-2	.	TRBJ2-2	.	TGCGCCAGCAGTGAACACGCTACAGGGACCCCGAACACCGGGGAGCTGTTTTTT	CASSEHATGTPNTGELFF
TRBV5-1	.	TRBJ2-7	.	TGCGCCAGCAGCTTGGGGAGCACCTACGAGCAGTACTTC	CASSLGSTYEQYF
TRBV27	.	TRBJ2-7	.	TGTGCCAGCAGCCTCTTACGGGGAGAGGCCTACGAGCAGTACTTC	CASSLLRGEAYEQYF
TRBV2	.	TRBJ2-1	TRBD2	TGTGCCAGCAAACCGGGACTAGTTAATAATGAGCAGTTCTTC	CASKPGLVNNEQFF
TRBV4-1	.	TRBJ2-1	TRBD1	TGCGCCAGCAGCCAAGAGGGACAGGGGGCCAATGAGCAGTTCTTC	CASSQEGQGANEQFF
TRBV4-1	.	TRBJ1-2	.	TGCGCCAGCAGCCAAGAAAGGTGGGGCACGGGTAACTATGGCTACACCTTC	CASSQERWGTGNYGYTF